The source of this T cell receptor beta chain is a study of blood T cell repertoires in COVID-19. Study information: The samples span acute and convalescent COVID-19 from the United States, Italy and Spain. PBMCs, B-cell-depleted T cells, or T cells provided the cDNA or gDNA that made up the material.

Per the original methods: The authors estimated nucleated cell counts from reference gene primer amplification. Assay used: immunoSEQ multiplex PCR; TCRdb lists only in-frame clones, some missing. V, J and clone size reflect that table, while D and trimming were determined from the DNA. The sample records approximately 160,000 clones, about four fifths being singletons. The V gene's germline CDR1 is MNHNS and CDR2 SASEGT. The V end was cut by 2 bases, the J end by 8 bases, with 10 bases between. This CDR3 has 13 residues. The J gene is TRBJ1-3, the V gene TRBV6-1, with TRBD1 as a possible D gene (6 bases). The TCR originated in a man in his sixties with active or convalescent COVID-19. The sequenced material came from peripheral blood. The CDR3 coding sequence is TGTGCCAGCAGTGAACAGGGGTGGGACACCATATATTTT. This gives the protein CASSEQGWDTIYF.